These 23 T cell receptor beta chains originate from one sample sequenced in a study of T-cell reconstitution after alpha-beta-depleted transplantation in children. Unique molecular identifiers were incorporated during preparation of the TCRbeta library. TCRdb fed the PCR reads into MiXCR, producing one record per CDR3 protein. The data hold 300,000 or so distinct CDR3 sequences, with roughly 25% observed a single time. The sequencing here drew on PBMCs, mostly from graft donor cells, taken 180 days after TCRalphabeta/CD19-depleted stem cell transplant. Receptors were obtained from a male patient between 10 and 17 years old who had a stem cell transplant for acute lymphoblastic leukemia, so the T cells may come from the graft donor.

This CDR3 is CASSSPWGRRMNSGNTIYF. The CDR3 DNA reads TGTGCCAGCAGCTCCCCCTGGGGGAGGCGTATGAACTCTGGAAACACCATATATTTT. This rearrangement joins TRBV7-6 to TRBJ1-3; D may be TRBD1 (5 bases). CDR1 SGHVS and CDR2 FNYEAQ come from the germline V gene. The CDR3 extends over 19 amino acids. The V end was cut by 4 bases, the J end by 0 bases, with 22 bases between.

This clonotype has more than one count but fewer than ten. CDR3 coding DNA: TGCGCCAGCAGACCTCAGGGAACAGGGAACACTGAAGCTTTCTTT. Residues: CASRPQGTGNTEAFF. V is TRBV4-1 and J is TRBJ1-1; tentatively, D is TRBD1 (5 bases). Germline loops: CDR1 MGHRA, CDR2 YSYEKL. Trimming removed 6 bases at V and 1 base at J, with 15 bases between. The CDR3 runs 15 residues.

This CDR3 is CAIAIRGGTDTQYF. CDR3 nucleotides: TGTGCCATCGCCATAAGAGGGGGCACAGATACGCAGTATTTT. The V call is TRBV28, the J call TRBJ2-3, with D possibly being TRBD1 or TRBD2 (5 bases each). Trimming left V 10 bases short and J 1 base short, with 15 bases between. This CDR3 comprises 14 residues. Germline lookup yields CDR1 MDHEN and CDR2 SYDVKM.

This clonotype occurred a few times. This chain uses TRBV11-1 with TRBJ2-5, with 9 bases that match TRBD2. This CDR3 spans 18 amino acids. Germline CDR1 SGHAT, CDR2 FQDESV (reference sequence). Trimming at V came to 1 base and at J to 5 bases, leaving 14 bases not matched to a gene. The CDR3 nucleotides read TGTGCCAGCAGCTTAGGAGCTAGCGGGGTTGGAGCACGGGAGACCCAGTACTTC. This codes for CASSLGASGVGARETQYF.

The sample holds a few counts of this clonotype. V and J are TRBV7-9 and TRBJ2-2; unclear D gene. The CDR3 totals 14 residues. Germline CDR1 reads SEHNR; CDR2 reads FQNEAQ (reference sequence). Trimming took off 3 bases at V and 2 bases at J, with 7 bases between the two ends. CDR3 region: CASSFNTNTGELFF. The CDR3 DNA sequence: TGTGCCAGCAGCTTCAACACTAACACCGGGGAGCTGTTTTTT.

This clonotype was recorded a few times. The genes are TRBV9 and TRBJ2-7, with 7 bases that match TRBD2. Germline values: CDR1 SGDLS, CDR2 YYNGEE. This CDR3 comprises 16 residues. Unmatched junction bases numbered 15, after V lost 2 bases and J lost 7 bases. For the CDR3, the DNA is TGTGCCAGCAGCGTGGGGGGTGGACTAGGCTCGAGGGAGCAGTACTTC. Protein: CASSVGGGLGSREQYF.

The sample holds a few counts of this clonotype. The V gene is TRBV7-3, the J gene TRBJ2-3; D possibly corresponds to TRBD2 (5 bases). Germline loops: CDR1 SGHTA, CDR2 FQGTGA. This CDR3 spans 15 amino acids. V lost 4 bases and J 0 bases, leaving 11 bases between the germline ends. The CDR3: CASSYASGSTDTQYF. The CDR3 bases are TGTGCCAGCAGCTATGCAAGCGGTAGCACAGATACGCAGTATTTT.

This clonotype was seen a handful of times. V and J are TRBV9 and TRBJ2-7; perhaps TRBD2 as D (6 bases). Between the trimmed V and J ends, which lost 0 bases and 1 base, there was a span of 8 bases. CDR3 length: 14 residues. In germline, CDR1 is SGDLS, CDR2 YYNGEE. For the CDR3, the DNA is TGTGCCAGCAGCGTAGATGGGGGGTCCTACGAGCAGTACTTC. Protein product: CASSVDGGSYEQYF.

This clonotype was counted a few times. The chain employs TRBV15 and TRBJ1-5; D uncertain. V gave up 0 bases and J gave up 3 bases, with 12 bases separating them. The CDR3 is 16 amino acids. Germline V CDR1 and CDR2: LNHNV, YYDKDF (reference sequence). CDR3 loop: CATSREVLSNNQPQHF. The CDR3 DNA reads TGTGCCACCAGCAGAGAGGTATTAAGTAACAATCAGCCCCAGCATTTT.

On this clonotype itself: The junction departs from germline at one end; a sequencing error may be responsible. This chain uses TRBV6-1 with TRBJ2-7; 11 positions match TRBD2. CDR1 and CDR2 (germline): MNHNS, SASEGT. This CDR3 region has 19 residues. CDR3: CASSPSVLAGEGRSYEQHF. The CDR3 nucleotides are TGTGCCAGCAGCCCCTCAGTACTAGCGGGAGAAGGAAGGTCCTACGAGCAGCACTTC.

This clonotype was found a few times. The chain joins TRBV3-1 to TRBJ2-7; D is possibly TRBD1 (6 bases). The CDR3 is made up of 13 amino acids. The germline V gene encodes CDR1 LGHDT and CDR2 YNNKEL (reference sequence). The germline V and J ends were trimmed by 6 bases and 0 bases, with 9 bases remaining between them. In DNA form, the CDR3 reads TGTGCCAGCAGGGACAGTTACTCCTACGAGCAGTACTTC. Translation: CASRDSYSYEQYF.

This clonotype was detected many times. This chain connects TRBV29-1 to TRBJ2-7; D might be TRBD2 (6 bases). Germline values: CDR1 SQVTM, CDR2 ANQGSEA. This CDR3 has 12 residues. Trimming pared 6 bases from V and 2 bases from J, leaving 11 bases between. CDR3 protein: CSVVAVPYEQYF. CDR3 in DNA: TGCAGCGTAGTAGCGGTTCCCTACGAGCAGTACTTC.

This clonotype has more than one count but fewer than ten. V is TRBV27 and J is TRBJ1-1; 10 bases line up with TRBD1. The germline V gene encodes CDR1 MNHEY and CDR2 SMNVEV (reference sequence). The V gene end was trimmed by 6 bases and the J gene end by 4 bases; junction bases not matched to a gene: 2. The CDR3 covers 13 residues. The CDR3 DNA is TGTGCCAGCAGGGACAGGGGGAGCACTGAAGCTTTCTTT. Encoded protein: CASRDRGSTEAFF.

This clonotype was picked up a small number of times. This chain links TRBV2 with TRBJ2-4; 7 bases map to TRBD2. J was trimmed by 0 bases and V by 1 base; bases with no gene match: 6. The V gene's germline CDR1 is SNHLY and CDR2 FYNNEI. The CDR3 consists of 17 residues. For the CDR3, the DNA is TGTGCCAGCAGTGAAGGGCTAGCGGCTCTAGCCAAAAACATTCAGTACTTC. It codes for CASSEGLAALAKNIQYF. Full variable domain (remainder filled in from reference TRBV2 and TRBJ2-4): EPEVTQTPSHQVTQMGQEVILRCVPISNHLYFYWYRQILGQKVEFLVSFYNNEISEKSEIFDDQFSVERPDGSNFTLKIRSTKLEDSAMYFCASSEGLAALAKNIQYFGAGTRLSVL.

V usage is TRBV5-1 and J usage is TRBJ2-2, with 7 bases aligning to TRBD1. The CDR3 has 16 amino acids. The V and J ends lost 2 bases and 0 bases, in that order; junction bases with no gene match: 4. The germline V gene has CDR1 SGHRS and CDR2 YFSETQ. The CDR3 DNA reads TGCGCCAGCAGCTTAAGAGGGGGCACGAACACCGGGGAGCTGTTTTTT. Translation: CASSLRGGTNTGELFF.

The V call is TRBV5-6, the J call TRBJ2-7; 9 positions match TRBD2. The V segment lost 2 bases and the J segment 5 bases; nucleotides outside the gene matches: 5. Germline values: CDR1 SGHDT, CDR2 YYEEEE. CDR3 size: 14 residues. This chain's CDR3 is CASSFGTSLHEQYF. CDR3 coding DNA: TGTGCCAGCAGCTTCGGGACTAGCTTACACGAGCAGTACTTC.

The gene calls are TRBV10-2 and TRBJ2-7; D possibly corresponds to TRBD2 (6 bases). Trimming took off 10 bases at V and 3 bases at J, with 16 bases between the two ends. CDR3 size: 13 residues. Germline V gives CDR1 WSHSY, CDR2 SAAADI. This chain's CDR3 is CAISGEALYEQYF. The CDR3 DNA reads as TGCGCCATCTCGGGGGAGGCCCTCTACGAGCAGTACTTC.

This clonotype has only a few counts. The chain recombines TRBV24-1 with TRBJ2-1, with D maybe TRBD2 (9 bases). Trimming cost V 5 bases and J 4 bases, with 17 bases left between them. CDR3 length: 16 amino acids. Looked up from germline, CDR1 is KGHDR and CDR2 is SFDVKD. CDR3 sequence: CATSAQGAGGYNEQFF. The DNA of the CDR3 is TGTGCCACCAGTGCCCAGGGGGCGGGAGGGTACAATGAGCAGTTCTTC.

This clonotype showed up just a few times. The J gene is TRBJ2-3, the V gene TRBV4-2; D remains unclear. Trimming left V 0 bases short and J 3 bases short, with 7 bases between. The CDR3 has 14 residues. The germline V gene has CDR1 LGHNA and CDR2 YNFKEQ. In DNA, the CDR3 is TGTGCCAGCAGCCAAGATGCTAGGACAGATACGCAGTATTTT. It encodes CASSQDARTDTQYF.

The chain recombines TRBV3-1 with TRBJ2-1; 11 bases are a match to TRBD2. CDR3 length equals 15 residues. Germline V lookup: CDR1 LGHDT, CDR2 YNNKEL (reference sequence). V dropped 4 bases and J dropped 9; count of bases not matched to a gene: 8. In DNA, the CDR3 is TGTGCCAGCAGCCTTAGCGGGAGGGCCTGGGGTGAGCAGTTCTTC. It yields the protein CASSLSGRAWGEQFF.

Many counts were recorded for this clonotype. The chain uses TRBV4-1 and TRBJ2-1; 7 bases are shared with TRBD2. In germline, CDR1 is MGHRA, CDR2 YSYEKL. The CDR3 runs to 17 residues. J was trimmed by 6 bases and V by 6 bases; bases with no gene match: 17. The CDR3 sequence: CASRGRRGGSGTNEQFF. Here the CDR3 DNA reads TGCGCCAGCAGAGGGAGACGGGGCGGGAGTGGGACCAATGAGCAGTTCTTC.

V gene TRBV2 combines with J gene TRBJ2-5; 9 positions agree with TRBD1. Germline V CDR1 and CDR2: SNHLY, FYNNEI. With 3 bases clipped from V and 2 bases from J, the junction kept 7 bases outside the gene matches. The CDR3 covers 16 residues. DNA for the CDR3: TGTGCCAGCAGTGACCCCGGGACAGGGCCTCAAGAGACCCAGTACTTC. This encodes CASSDPGTGPQETQYF. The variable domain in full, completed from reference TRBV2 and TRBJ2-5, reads EPEVTQTPSHQVTQMGQEVILRCVPISNHLYFYWYRQILGQKVEFLVSFYNNEISEKSEIFDDQFSVERPDGSNFTLKIRSTKLEDSAMYFCASSDPGTGPQETQYFGPGTRLLVL.

The DNA for the CDR3 is TGTGCCAGCAGTTTAGAGGGGTTCGGATCCTACGAGCAGTACTTC. This translates into CASSLEGFGSYEQYF. The chain has TRBV27 and TRBJ2-7, with D possibly being TRBD1 or TRBD2 (5 bases each). Per germline, CDR1 MNHEY and CDR2 SMNVEV (reference sequence). This CDR3 has 15 residues. Trimming removed 2 bases from V and 1 base from J, with 12 bases in between.